This TCR beta chain was captured in a study of shared clonotypes between healthy human individuals. The CDR3 length is 16 residues. V was cut by 7 bases and J by 0 bases, with 15 bases left in between. Germline loops: CDR1 MDHEN, CDR2 SYDVKM. Whole-study findings and limits: The study generally estimated greater richness for naive than memory subsets. Having only a few donors restricted how much genetic and exposure-history diversity was captured.

Splitting of CD4+ cells produced CD45RA+ naive and CD45RA-negative memory subsets. Some clones are missing from TCRdb's copy, which holds only in-frame ones; the method was immunoSEQ multiplex PCR. The table has about 2.4 million clones, roughly 93% seen once; the top ten hold about 0.38%. Turning to this clone: Its cognate antigen is unknown.

The receptor was derived from a man between 18 and 35 years old in good health. Some clones in this sample may be carry-over from other donors' samples. The chain combines TRBV28 with TRBJ2-2; TRBD1 is a possible D gene (7 bases). The specimen was naive CD4+ T cells from PBMCs. Described subset: CD45RA+ positively selected. CDR3 bases: TGTGCCAGCAATTCAGGGGGGCTCACGAACACCGGGGAGCTGTTTTTT. The encoded protein is CASNSGGLTNTGELFF.